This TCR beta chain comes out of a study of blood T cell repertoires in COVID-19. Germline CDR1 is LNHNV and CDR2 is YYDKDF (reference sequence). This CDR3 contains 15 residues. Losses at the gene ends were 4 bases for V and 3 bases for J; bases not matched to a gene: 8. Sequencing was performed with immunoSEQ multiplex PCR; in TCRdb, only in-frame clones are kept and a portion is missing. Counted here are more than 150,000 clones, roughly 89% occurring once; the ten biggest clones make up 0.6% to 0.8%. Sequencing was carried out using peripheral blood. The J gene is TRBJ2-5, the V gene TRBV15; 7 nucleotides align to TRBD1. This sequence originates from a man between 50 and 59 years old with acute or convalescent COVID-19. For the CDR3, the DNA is TGTGCCACCAGCATCGCTCCCCAGGGGGAAGAGACCCAGTACTTC. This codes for CATSIAPQGEETQYF.